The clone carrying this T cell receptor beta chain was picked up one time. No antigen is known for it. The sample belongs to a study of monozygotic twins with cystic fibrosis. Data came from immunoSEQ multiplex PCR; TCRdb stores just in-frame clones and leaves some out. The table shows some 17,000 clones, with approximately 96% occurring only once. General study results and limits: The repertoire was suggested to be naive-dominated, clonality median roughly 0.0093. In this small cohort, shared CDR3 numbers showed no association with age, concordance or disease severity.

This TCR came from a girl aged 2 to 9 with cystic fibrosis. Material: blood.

The CDR3: CASSFLDPGRPLHF. The CDR3 coding sequence is TGTGCCAGCAGTTTCCTGGACCCTGGCCGACCCCTCCACTTT. The chain joins TRBV6-5 to TRBJ1-6; D is ambiguous. Germline V gene lookup returns CDR1 MNHEY and CDR2 SVGAGI. The CDR3 runs 14 residues. Trimming shortened V by 4 bases and J by 12 bases, and 16 bases separated the two germline ends.